The present T cell receptor (beta chain) was sequenced within a study of identical twins. Regarding this clonotype: Its specificity is unknown.

All donors were healthy, and all were Caucasian. Germline values: CDR1 DFQATT, CDR2 SNEGSKA (reference sequence). This CDR3 is built from 17 residues. V gave up 1 base and J gave up 1 base, with 16 bases separating them. In TCRdb, the 5' RACE reads were re-called with MiXCR into one record per CDR3 protein. The repertoire holds hundreds of thousands of distinct CDR3 sequences, with roughly 18% as singletons. General study results and limits: Those out-of-frame alpha sequences shared by twins showed an excess of low generation probability.

These sequences were also reported in another study, on T cells expressing NK-cell markers. This second study notes: Restriction of sorting to alpha-beta TCR T cells was accomplished in several experiments using an anti-gamma-delta TCR antibody.

The sequencing sample was made of PBMCs. The chain combines TRBV20-1 with TRBJ2-2, with D possibly matching TRBD1 (5 bases). This receptor was taken from a woman aged 18-29 years in good health. The CDR3 loop is CSARALLKRGNTGELFF. CDR3 DNA: TGCAGTGCTAGAGCATTACTGAAAAGGGGGAACACCGGGGAGCTGTTTTTT.